Listed here is a single T cell receptor beta chain. The data were obtained in a study of blood T cell repertoires in COVID-19. The wider study: T cells, B-cell-depleted T cells, or PBMCs provided the cDNA or gDNA that served as material.

Some clones are missing from TCRdb's copy, which holds only in-frame ones; the method was immunoSEQ multiplex PCR. The data show under 45,000 clones, approximately 86% seen once. The CDR3 has 15 amino acids. The TCR comes from a man aged 35 to 55 with active COVID-19. The sequencing sample was made of peripheral blood. The V call is TRBV21-1, the J call TRBJ1-3. TRBV21-1 represents a pseudogene. CDR3 amino acids: CASSNGVSSGNTIYF. The CDR3 region has the DNA TGTGCCAGCAGCAACGGGGTTAGTTCTGGAAACACCATATATTTT.